This T cell receptor (beta chain) emerged from a study of blood T cell repertoires in COVID-19. Study-level background: Some COVID-19 samples were acute and others convalescent; all came from the United States, Italy and Spain. PBMCs, B-cell-depleted T cells, or T cells were the source of the cDNA or gDNA that made up the material.

The CDR3 consists of 14 residues. From germline, CDR1 is SEHNR and CDR2 FQNEAQ (reference sequence). V shed 1 base and J 8 bases; nucleotides not matched to a gene: 3. As handled by the study authors: Amplification of reference gene primers provided the estimated nucleated cell counts. Profiling relied on immunoSEQ multiplex PCR, and the TCRdb table lists in-frame clones only, not all of them. Clone size and V and J calls were adopted from that table, with D and trimming inferred from the DNA. Here the sample spans 35,000 to 45,000 clones, about 86% being singletons. The TCR sequence derives from a man between 70 and 80 years old with acute or convalescent COVID-19. The chain couples TRBV7-9 to TRBJ2-1; 9 bases line up with TRBD2. Sequenced: peripheral blood. The DNA of the CDR3 is TGTGCCAGCAGCTTAGGGGGACTAGCCCATGAGCAGTTCTTC. Residues: CASSLGGLAHEQFF.